In its sample, the clone carrying this TCR beta chain was seen many times. The entry originates in a study of T cells in Graves' hyperthyroidism and ophthalmopathy. For the study at large: Before any treatment, at initial diagnosis, peripheral blood was collected.

Amplification yielded TCR beta CDR3 regions, with RNA transcripts as the source. Using the HTBI primer set, a first-round RT-PCR was run on the TCR CDR3. TCRdb re-analysed the multiplex PCR reads in MiXCR, keeping a single row per CDR3 protein. The sample includes about 610,000 distinct CDR3 sequences, about 14% of them seen just once. Individuals with ophthalmopathy presented a Clinical Activity Score of at least 3, a NOSPECS grade of at least 4 and a duration under 3 months. The V end lost 3 bases, the J end lost 7 bases, and 21 bases lay between the germline ends. The germline gives CDR1 DFQATT, CDR2 SNEGSKA (reference sequence). The CDR3 is 16 residues long.

V gene TRBV20-1 combines with J gene TRBJ2-2; possible D gene TRBD1, 5 bases. Sequences were obtained from blood. The clonotype was recovered from a woman aged 40 to 50 with Graves' ophthalmopathy. The CDR3 coding sequence is TGCAGTGCTAGCCCCACAGGTCTATCGATTGGCGGGGAGCTGTTTTTT. Translated: CSASPTGLSIGGELFF.